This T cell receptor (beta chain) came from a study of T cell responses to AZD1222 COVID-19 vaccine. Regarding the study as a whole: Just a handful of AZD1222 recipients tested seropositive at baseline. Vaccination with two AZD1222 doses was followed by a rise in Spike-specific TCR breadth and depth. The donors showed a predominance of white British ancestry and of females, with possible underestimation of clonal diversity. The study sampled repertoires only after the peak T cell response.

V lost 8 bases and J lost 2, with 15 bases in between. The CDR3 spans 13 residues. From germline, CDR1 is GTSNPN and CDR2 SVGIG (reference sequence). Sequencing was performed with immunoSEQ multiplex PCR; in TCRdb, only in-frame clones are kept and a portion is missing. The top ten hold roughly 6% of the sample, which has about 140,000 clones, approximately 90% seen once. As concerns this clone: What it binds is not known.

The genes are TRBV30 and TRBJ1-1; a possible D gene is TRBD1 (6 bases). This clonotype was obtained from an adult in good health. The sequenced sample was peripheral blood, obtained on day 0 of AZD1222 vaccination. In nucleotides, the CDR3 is TGTGCCGCCACAAAGGGGGTTAACACTGAAGCTTTCTTT. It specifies CAATKGVNTEAFF.